This TCR beta chain came from a study of cytomegalovirus exposure and HLA in healthy donors. J gave up 8 bases and V 6 bases, and 11 bases lay outside the gene matches. This CDR3 contains 15 residues. Germline V CDR1 and CDR2: SGHVS, FQNEAQ. The primer mix had 60 Vbeta and 13 Jbeta primers. Here immunoSEQ multiplex PCR was the method, and the copy in TCRdb shows in-frame clones only, minus some. This table lists 75,000 to 95,000 clones. The source material was PBMCs. The sequence was obtained from a woman aged 55-69 years in good health and CMV-seronegative. This chain links TRBV7-8 with TRBJ2-2; the match to TRBD1 covers 8 bases. In DNA form, the CDR3 reads TGTGCCAGCAGAGACACGGACAGGGTGGTAGGGGAGCTGTTTTTT. Its translation: CASRDTDRVVGELFF.